This is a list of T cell receptor beta chains from one sample in a study of shared clonotypes between healthy human individuals. The repertoire was sequenced with immunoSEQ multiplex PCR; TCRdb's copy has only in-frame clones and lacks some. The data contain about a million clones, about 74% of them singletons. Sequencing used memory CD4+ T cells sorted from blood. The receptors were sampled from a man between 18 and 29 years old in good health. Each CDR3 is given with its conserved first and last residue. Each record gives: clone size, V gene, D gene, J gene, CDR3 protein, CDR3 DNA. D genes are given only for firm matches. The size entry is marked missing in some rows and otherwise reads once, few, many or a size class.

NA,TRBV2,NA,TRBJ1-1,CASSEEQGVYSEAFF,TGTGCCAGCAGTGAAGAGCAGGGAGTTTACTCTGAAGCTTTCTTT
NA,TRBV2,TRBD1,TRBJ1-2,CASSLQGADYGYTF,TGTGCCAGCAGCCTCCAGGGGGCTGACTATGGCTACACCTTC
NA,TRBV9,NA,TRBJ1-6,CASSQALYNSPLHF,TGTGCCAGCAGCCAGGCCCTTTATAATTCACCCCTCCACTTT
NA,TRBV19,NA,TRBJ2-7,CASSAGRSSYEQYF,TGTGCCAGTAGTGCCGGACGGAGCTCCTACGAGCAGTACTTC
many,TRBV7-8,NA,TRBJ1-1,CASSFGQINTEAFF,TGTGCCAGCAGCTTCGGACAGATTAACACTGAAGCTTTCTTT
few,TRBV10-2,NA,TRBJ2-1,CASSEFVSPNEQFF,TGCGCCAGCAGTGAGTTTGTCAGCCCCAATGAGCAGTTCTTC
NA,TRBV10-3,NA,TRBJ2-7,CAITTIYEQYF,TGTGCCATCACCACAATCTACGAGCAGTACTTC
many,TRBV6-1,NA,TRBJ1-1,CASNDITEAEAFF,TGTGCCAGCAATGATATTACCGAAGCTGAAGCTTTCTTT
NA,TRBV29-1,NA,TRBJ2-1,CSVEKPQGEQFF,TGCAGCGTTGAAAAGCCCCAGGGTGAGCAGTTCTTC
NA,TRBV7-3,NA,TRBJ2-6,CASSLRRVGANVLTF,TGTGCCAGCAGCTTAAGGAGGGTCGGGGCCAACGTCCTGACTTTC
NA,TRBV5-1,NA,TRBJ2-2,CASSLAGIGELFF,TGCGCCAGCAGCTTGGCCGGGATCGGGGAGCTGTTTTTT